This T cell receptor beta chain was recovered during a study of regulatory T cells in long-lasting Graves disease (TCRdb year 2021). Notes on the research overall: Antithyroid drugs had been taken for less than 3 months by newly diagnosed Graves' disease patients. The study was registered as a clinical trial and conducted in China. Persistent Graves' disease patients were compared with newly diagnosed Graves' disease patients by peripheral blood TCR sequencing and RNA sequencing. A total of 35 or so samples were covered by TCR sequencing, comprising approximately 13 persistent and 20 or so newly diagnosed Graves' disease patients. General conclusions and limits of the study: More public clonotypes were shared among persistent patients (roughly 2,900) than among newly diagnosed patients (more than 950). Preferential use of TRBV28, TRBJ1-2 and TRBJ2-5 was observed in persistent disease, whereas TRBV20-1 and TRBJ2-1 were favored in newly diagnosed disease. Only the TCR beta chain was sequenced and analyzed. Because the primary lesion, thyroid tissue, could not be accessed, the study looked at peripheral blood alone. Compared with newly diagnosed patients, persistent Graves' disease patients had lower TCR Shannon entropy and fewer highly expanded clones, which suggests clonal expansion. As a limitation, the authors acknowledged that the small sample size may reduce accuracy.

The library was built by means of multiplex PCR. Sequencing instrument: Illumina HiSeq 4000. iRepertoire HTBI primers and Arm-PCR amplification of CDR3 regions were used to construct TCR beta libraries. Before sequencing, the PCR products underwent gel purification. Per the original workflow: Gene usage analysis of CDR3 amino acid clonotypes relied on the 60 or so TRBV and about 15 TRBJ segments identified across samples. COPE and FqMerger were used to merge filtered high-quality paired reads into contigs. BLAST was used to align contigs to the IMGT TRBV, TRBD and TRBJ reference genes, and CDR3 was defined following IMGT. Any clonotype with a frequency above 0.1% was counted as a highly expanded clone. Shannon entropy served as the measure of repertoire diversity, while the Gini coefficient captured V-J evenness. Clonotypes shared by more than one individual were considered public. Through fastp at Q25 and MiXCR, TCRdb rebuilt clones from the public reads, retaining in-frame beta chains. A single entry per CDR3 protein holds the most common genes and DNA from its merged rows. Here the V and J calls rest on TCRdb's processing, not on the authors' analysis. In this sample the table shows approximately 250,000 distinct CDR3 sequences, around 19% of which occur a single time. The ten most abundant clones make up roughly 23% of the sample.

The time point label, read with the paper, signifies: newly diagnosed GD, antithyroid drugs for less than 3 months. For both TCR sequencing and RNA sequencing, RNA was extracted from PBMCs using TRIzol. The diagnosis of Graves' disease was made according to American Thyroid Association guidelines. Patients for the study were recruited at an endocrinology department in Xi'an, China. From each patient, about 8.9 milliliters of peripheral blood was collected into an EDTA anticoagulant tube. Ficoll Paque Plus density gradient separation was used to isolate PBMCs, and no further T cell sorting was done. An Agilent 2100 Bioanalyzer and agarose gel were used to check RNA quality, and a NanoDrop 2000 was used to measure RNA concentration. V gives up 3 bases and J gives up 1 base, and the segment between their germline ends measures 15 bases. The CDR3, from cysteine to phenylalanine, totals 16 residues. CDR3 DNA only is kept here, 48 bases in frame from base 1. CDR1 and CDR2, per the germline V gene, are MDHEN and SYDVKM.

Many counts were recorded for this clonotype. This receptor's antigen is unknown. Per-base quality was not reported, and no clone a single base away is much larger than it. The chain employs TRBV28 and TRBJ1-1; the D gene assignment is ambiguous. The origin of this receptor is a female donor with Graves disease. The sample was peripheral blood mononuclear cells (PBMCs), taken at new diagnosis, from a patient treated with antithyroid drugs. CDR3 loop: CASSFVRAFSNTEAFF. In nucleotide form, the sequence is TGTGCCAGCAGTTTTGTCAGAGCGTTCTCGAACACTGAAGCTTTCTTT. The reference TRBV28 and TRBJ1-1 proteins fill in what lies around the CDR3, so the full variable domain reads DVKVTQSSRYLVKRTGEKVFLECVQDMDHENMFWYRQDPGLGLRLIYFSYDVKMKEKGDIPEGYSVSREKKERFSLILESASTNQTSMYLCASSFVRAFSNTEAFFGQGTRLTVV.